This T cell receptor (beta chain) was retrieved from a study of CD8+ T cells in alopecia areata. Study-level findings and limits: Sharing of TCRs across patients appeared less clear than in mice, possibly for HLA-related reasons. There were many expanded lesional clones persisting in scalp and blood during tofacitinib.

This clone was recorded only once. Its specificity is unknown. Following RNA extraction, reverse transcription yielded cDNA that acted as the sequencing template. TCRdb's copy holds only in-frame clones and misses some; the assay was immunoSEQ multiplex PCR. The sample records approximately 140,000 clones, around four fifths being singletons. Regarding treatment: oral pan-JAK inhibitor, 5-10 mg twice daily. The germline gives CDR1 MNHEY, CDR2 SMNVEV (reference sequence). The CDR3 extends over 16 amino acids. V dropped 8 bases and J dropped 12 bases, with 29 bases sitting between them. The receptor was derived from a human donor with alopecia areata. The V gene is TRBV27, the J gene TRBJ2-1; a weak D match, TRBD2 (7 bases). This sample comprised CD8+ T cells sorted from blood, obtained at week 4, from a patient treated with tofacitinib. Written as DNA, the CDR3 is TGTGCCAGCCGTTACACTGCGGGGGCCCCACTCAGTGGGCAGTTCTTC. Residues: CASRYTAGAPLSGQFF.